This T cell receptor beta chain stems from a study of T-cell reconstitution after alpha-beta-depleted transplantation in children. Whole-study findings and limits: Diversity and T-cell counts at one year after transplant derived mostly from new T cells. After transplant, at about two months, alpha-beta T cells were reportedly derived from several hundred expanded graft clones.

On this clonotype itself: Antigen: not known.

A TCRbeta library incorporating unique molecular identifiers was prepared. TCRdb called the PCR reads again in MiXCR, with one record for every CDR3 protein. The sample comprises roughly 670,000 distinct CDR3 sequences, under 15% of which are singletons, and 0.79% rests with the top ten. The germline V gene has CDR1 MGHRA and CDR2 YSYEKL. V was shortened by 2 bases and J by 4 bases, with 16 bases between the two germline ends. CDR3 length equals 16 residues. The chain joins TRBV4-1 to TRBJ2-3; D is uncertain. The sequencing here drew on PBMCs, taken before TCRalphabeta/CD19-depleted stem cell transplant. This clonotype was obtained from a girl aged 2 to 9 with congenital amegakaryocytic thrombocytopenia, due to receive a stem cell transplant. The CDR3 nucleotides read TGCGCCAGCAGCCAAAGTCTTTTAGTAGTTGCAGATACGCAGTATTTT. As protein: CASSQSLLVVADTQYF.